The 21 T cell receptor beta chains reported below all come from one sample, sequenced in a study of T cells after yellow fever vaccination. TCRdb analysed the 5' RACE reads with MiXCR anew, one entry per CDR3 protein. The data show 300,000 to 350,000 distinct CDR3 sequences, 3.5% to 4.5% seen once. The sequenced sample was PBMCs, obtained 15 days after the yellow fever booster vaccination. The receptor set was obtained from a man between 18 and 29 years old who received the YFV17D yellow fever vaccine.

Many counts were recorded for this clonotype. The chain is built from TRBV3-1 and TRBJ1-1, with unresolved D. The V end lost 4 bases, the J end lost 1 base, and 13 bases lay between the germline ends. The germline V gene has CDR1 LGHDT and CDR2 YNNKEL (reference sequence). CDR3 size: 15 residues. Written as DNA, the CDR3 is TGTGCCAGCAGCCGCGGGAGGCGGCCGAACACTGAAGCTTTCTTT. Translation: CASSRGRRPNTEAFF. Looking up the rest from reference TRBV3-1 and TRBJ1-1 gives the full variable domain: DTAVSQTPKYLVTQMGNDKSIKCEQNLGHDTMYWYKQDSKKFLKIMFSYNNKELIINETVPNRFSPKSPDKAHLNLHINSLELGDSAVYFCASSRGRRPNTEAFFGQGTRLTVV.

This clonotype was recorded many times. V usage is TRBV3-1 and J usage is TRBJ2-5, with no clear D. CDR3 length: 12 amino acids. V shed 5 bases and J shed 5 bases, with 9 bases lying between them. Germline lookup yields CDR1 LGHDT and CDR2 YNNKEL (reference sequence). The CDR3 region has the DNA TGTGCCAGCAGCGTCTTCGGTGAGACCCAGTACTTC. It encodes CASSVFGETQYF.

This clonotype has at least ten counts. V usage is TRBV4-3 and J usage is TRBJ1-1, with D perhaps matching TRBD1 (6 bases). Looked up from germline, CDR1 is LGHNA and CDR2 is YSLEER. V was clipped by 0 bases and J by 2 bases, with 19 bases between them. The CDR3 spans 18 residues. DNA for the CDR3: TGCGCCAGCAGCCAAGATTTCCACAGGGAAATGGCAAACACTGAAGCTTTCTTT. It codes for CASSQDFHREMANTEAFF.

The chain employs TRBV12-3 or TRBV12-4 and TRBJ2-3; 10 nucleotides align to TRBD2. This CDR3 spans 16 amino acids. J gave up 3 bases and V 6 bases, and 9 bases lay outside the gene matches. This CDR3 reads CASRPLAGVLTDTQYF. The CDR3 DNA is TGTGCCAGCAGACCCCTAGCGGGGGTTTTGACAGATACGCAGTATTTT.

This clonotype occurred a few times. The J gene is TRBJ1-4, the V gene TRBV20-1; weak D call: TRBD1 (5 bases). V lost 6 bases to trimming and J lost 4 bases, with 9 bases between them. This CDR3 is built from 12 residues. Germline CDR1 reads DFQATT; CDR2 reads SNEGSKA (reference sequence). This CDR3 reads CSARQRNEKLFF. The CDR3 bases are TGCAGTGCCCGACAGCGTAATGAAAAACTGTTTTTT.

This clonotype was counted many times. V gene TRBV20-1 combines with J gene TRBJ2-3; D is unresolved. Germline-derived CDR1 and CDR2 are DFQATT and SNEGSKA (reference sequence). V was cut by 2 bases and J by 6 bases, with 12 bases left in between. This CDR3 region has 13 residues. The CDR3 reads CSARTTTPDTQYF. As DNA, the CDR3 is TGCAGTGCTAGAACTACTACCCCCGATACGCAGTATTTT.

This clonotype was found a few times. The V gene is TRBV15, the J gene TRBJ2-2; D is unclear. This CDR3 is 17 amino acids long. Looked up from germline, CDR1 is LNHNV and CDR2 is YYDKDF (reference sequence). Between the trimmed V and J ends, which lost 1 base and 6 bases, there was a span of 18 bases. The CDR3 DNA reads as TGTGCCACCAGCAGAGGTGAACCGAGCCATGAGTCCGGGGAGCTGTTTTTT. It is translated as CATSRGEPSHESGELFF. The whole variable domain, remainder taken from reference TRBV15 and TRBJ2-2, is DAMVIQNPRYQVTQFGKPVTLSCSQTLNHNVMYWYQQKSSQAPKLLFHYYDKDFNNEADTPDNFQSRRPNTSFCFLDIRSPGLGDTAMYLCATSRGEPSHESGELFFGEGSRLTVL.

This clonotype was observed at least ten times. The V and J genes are TRBV15 and TRBJ1-2; TRBD1 is a possible D gene (6 bases). V shed 0 bases and J shed 6 bases, with 14 bases lying between them. The CDR3 covers 15 residues. The V gene's germline CDR1 is LNHNV and CDR2 YYDKDF (reference sequence). Written as DNA, the CDR3 is TGTGCCACCAGCAGAGAGGGGGGCCTACTGGATGGCTACACCTTC. It codes for CATSREGGLLDGYTF. The variable domain in full, completed from reference TRBV15 and TRBJ1-2, reads DAMVIQNPRYQVTQFGKPVTLSCSQTLNHNVMYWYQQKSSQAPKLLFHYYDKDFNNEADTPDNFQSRRPNTSFCFLDIRSPGLGDTAMYLCATSREGGLLDGYTFGSGTRLTVV.

This clonotype was picked up many times. The chain links TRBV4-1 to TRBJ2-3; the match to TRBD1 covers 12 bases. This CDR3 contains 17 residues. The V segment lost 2 bases and the J segment 4 bases; nucleotides outside the gene matches: 7. Germline V gene sequence: CDR1 MGHRA, CDR2 YSYEKL. The CDR3: CASSQPRGQGASDTQYF. The CDR3 DNA reads TGCGCCAGCAGCCAACCGAGGGGACAGGGGGCATCAGATACGCAGTATTTT.

This clonotype was detected many times. The chain is built from TRBV29-1 and TRBJ2-7; 11 bases are shared with TRBD1. CDR1 is SQVTM, CDR2 ANQGSEA, per germline. The CDR3 has 14 amino acids. V was clipped by 3 bases and J by 3 bases; unmatched bases: 4. CDR3 sequence (DNA): TGCAGCGTTGAGCCCGGGACAGGGGGCTACGAGCAGTACTTC. Protein product: CSVEPGTGGYEQYF.

There are a few counts of this clonotype. The rearrangement uses TRBV5-1 and TRBJ1-4; D unresolved. The CDR3 contains 15 residues. The germline gives CDR1 SGHRS, CDR2 YFSETQ. V was trimmed by 2 bases and J by 3 bases, leaving 11 bases between them. This chain's CDR3 is CASSLDAASNEKLFF. CDR3 sequence (DNA): TGCGCCAGCAGCTTAGACGCCGCCTCTAATGAAAAACTGTTTTTT.

There are many counts of this clonotype. The chain links TRBV7-8 to TRBJ1-4, with D hard to call. The germline gives CDR1 SGHVS, CDR2 FQNEAQ. This CDR3 contains 11 residues. V was cut by 1 base and J by 6 bases, with 0 bases left in between. The CDR3 sequence is CASSLDEKLFF. As DNA, the CDR3 is TGTGCCAGCAGCTTAGATGAAAAACTGTTTTTT.

This clonotype occurred many times. This chain connects TRBV27 to TRBJ2-1, with TRBD2 matching over 7 bases. The CDR3 consists of 11 residues. Germline-derived CDR1 and CDR2 are MNHEY and SMNVEV (reference sequence). The V and J ends lost 5 bases and 15 bases, in that order; junction bases with no gene match: 7. CDR3: CASSTGLHAFF. The CDR3 region has the DNA TGTGCCAGCAGTACGGGACTACATGCGTTCTTC.

This clonotype was seen ten or more times. The V gene is TRBV5-1, the J gene TRBJ2-1, with 7 bases lining up with TRBD2. V trimming: 1 base; J trimming: 4 bases; junction bases outside the gene matches: 5. From germline, CDR1 is SGHRS and CDR2 YFSETQ. This CDR3 has 15 residues. In nucleotides, the CDR3 is TGCGCCAGCAGCTTGACGCGGGGGTCTTACAATGAGCAGTTCTTC. Its protein is CASSLTRGSYNEQFF.

This clonotype occurred many times. This chain uses TRBV20-1 with TRBJ2-7; D may be TRBD2 (6 bases). V was shortened by 1 base and J by 3 bases, with 13 bases between the two germline ends. This CDR3 has 14 amino acids. CDR1 and CDR2 from the germline V gene are DFQATT and SNEGSKA (reference sequence). The CDR3: CSARGDSHRYEQYF. CDR3 DNA: TGCAGTGCTAGAGGGGACTCCCACCGCTACGAGCAGTACTTC.

The chain is built from TRBV12-3 or TRBV12-4 and TRBJ2-2, with TRBD2 identical over 10 bases. This CDR3 comprises 16 residues. Trimming cost V 3 bases and J 4 bases; bases outside gene matches: 5. CDR3 DNA sequence: TGTGCCAGCAGTTTTCCTAGCGGGGGACCCACCGGGGAGCTGTTTTTT. Encoded protein: CASSFPSGGPTGELFF.

The genes are TRBV9 and TRBJ1-2; D call uncertain. V lost 0 bases, J lost 4 bases, and 13 bases lay in between. Germline V gene sequence: CDR1 SGDLS, CDR2 YYNGEE. The length of the CDR3 is 15 residues. CDR3 protein: CASSVGSATLYGYTF. In DNA form, the CDR3 reads TGTGCCAGCAGCGTAGGGTCCGCGACTCTCTATGGCTACACCTTC.

This clonotype was found many times. The chain uses TRBV5-1 and TRBJ2-7; a weak D match, TRBD2 (5 bases). Looked up from germline, CDR1 is SGHRS and CDR2 is YFSETQ. Trimming left V 7 bases short and J 7 bases short, with 24 bases between. CDR3 length: 15 residues. The DNA of the CDR3 is TGCGCCAGCCAGAGGTCCCCAGCCGACTATCGAGAGCAGTACTTC. Translated: CASQRSPADYREQYF.

This clonotype was seen a few times. The chain combines TRBV5-1 with TRBJ2-5; D could derive from TRBD1 or TRBD2 (5 bases each). CDR1 SGHRS and CDR2 YFSETQ come from the germline V gene. CDR3 length: 15 amino acids. V was shortened by 0 bases and J by 3 bases, with 12 bases between the two germline ends. DNA of the CDR3: TGCGCCAGCAGCTTGGCTTATGGGGGAGAAGAGACCCAGTACTTC. Translation: CASSLAYGGEETQYF.

This clonotype was seen ten or more times. The gene calls are TRBV4-2 and TRBJ2-7, with D unclear. V lost 5 bases and J 6 bases, leaving 11 bases between the germline ends. CDR1 and CDR2 (germline): LGHNA, YNFKEQ. The length of the CDR3 is 12 residues. The CDR3 DNA sequence: TGTGCCAGCAGCTATTCGTCGGGCGAGCAGTACTTC. Amino acid sequence: CASSYSSGEQYF.

This clonotype came up many times. The chain carries TRBV7-9 and TRBJ2-1; 12 bases line up with TRBD2. V gave up 5 bases and J gave up 6 bases; unmatched junction bases: 8. CDR1 is SEHNR, CDR2 FQNEAQ, per germline (reference sequence). The CDR3 has 16 amino acids. CDR3 sequence reads: CASSPRPGLAGNEQFF. Written as DNA, the CDR3 is TGTGCCAGCAGCCCACGGCCGGGACTAGCGGGCAATGAGCAGTTCTTC. Combining the CDR3 with reference TRBV7-9 and TRBJ2-1 gives the whole variable domain DTGVSQNPRHKITKRGQNVTFRCDPISEHNRLYWYRQTLGQGPEFLTYFQNEAQLEKSRLLSDRFSAERPKGSFSTLEIQRTEQGDSAMYLCASSPRPGLAGNEQFFGPGTRLTVL.